This T cell receptor (beta chain) was recovered during a study of T cell repertoires in cytomegalovirus infection. Overall study context: Recently identified HLA-C-restricted and well-studied HLA-B-restricted CMV epitopes were used. Public signatures in TCR beta pointed to CMV infection and matching HLA type.

Study-level findings and limits: Cumulative frequency of public TCR beta families picked out carriers of CMV plus the relevant HLA. HLA-C-restricted CMV clonotypes gave the most frequent clonotype in two of eight donors.

Using its own MiXCR run on the reads, TCRdb lists one record per CDR3 protein. Of approximately 600,000 distinct CDR3 sequences in the sample, 40% are singletons; the top ten hold about 48%. V trimming: 6 bases; J trimming: 1 base; junction bases outside the gene matches: 8. This CDR3 has 16 amino acids. Regarding this clonotype: What it binds is not known.

This specimen consisted of cultured PBMCs, obtained from culture after CMV antigen stimulation. The sequence derives from a human donor in good health (CMV status not recorded). Some clones in this sample may be carry-over from other donors' samples. The rearrangement links TRBV12-3 or TRBV12-4 to TRBJ2-5; the match to TRBD2 covers 10 bases. Here the CDR3 DNA reads TGTGCCAGCAGCAATAGGGTAGCGGGGGGCCAAGAGACCCAGTACTTC. Translated: CASSNRVAGGQETQYF.